This T cell receptor (beta chain) stems from a study of blood T cell repertoires in COVID-19. As for the study in general: The analysed material was cDNA or gDNA that came from T cells, B-cell-depleted T cells, or PBMCs.

Germline lookup yields CDR1 MDHEN and CDR2 SYDVKM. V gave up 5 bases and J gave up 11 bases; unmatched junction bases: 2. CDR3 length equals 12 residues. In the original workflow: Reference gene primer amplification gave nucleated cell count estimates. TCRdb's copy holds only in-frame clones and misses some; the assay was immunoSEQ multiplex PCR. The V and J calls and clone size come from that table; D and trimming were worked out from the DNA. Altogether 150,000 to 200,000 clones are present, 85% being singletons, with the ten largest covering about 3.5%. The chain recombines TRBV28 with TRBJ1-6, with TRBD1 matching over 8 bases. Specimen: peripheral blood. The source of this sequence is a human donor with acute or convalescent COVID-19. The donor label of this sample is uncertain. CDR3 DNA sequence: TGTGCCAGCAGTGGACAGGGTACACCCCTCCACTTT. Its translation is CASSGQGTPLHF.